This T cell receptor beta chain was identified during a study of T cells after yellow fever vaccination. Study-wide findings and caveats: The study noted that FACS-sorted repertoires could contain abundant clonotypes contaminating from the bulk population.

TCRdb called the 5' RACE reads again in MiXCR, with one record for every CDR3 protein. Of 450,000 to 550,000 distinct CDR3 sequences listed, just over 20% were seen once; the top ten hold about 16%. Points on this clonotype: Its target is not known.

The clonotype comes from a man aged 18 to 29 who received the YFV17D yellow fever vaccine. Sequenced here: PBMCs, sampled about 20 days after the first yellow fever vaccination.

The CDR3 spells CASSVGGTGYGYTF. CDR3 nucleotides: TGTGCCAGCAGCGTAGGGGGTACGGGGTATGGCTACACCTTC. The chain couples TRBV7-2 to TRBJ1-2; the D gene is possibly TRBD1 (6 bases). V dropped 5 bases and J dropped 5 bases, with 15 bases sitting between them. CDR3 length: 14 amino acids. CDR1 and CDR2 from the germline V gene are SGHTA and FQGNSA.